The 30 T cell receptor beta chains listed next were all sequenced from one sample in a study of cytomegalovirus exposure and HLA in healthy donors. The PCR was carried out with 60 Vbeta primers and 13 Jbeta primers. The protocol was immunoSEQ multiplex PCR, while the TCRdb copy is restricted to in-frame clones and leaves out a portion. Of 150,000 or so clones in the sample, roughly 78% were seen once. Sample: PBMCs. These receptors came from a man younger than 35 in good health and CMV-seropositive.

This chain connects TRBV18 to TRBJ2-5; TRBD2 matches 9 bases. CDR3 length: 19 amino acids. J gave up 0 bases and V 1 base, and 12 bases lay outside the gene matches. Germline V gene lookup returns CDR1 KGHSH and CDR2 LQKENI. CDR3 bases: TGTGCCAGCTCACCACTAAGGTACCGGACTAGCGCTAACCAAGAGACCCAGTACTTC. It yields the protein CASSPLRYRTSANQETQYF.

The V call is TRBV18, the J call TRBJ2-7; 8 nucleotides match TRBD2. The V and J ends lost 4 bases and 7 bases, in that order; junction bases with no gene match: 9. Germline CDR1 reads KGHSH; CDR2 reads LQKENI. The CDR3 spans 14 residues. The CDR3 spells CASSLGLALVEQYF. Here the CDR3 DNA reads TGTGCCAGCTCACTTGGACTAGCCCTAGTGGAGCAGTACTTC. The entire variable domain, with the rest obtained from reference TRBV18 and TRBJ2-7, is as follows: NAGVMQNPRHLVRRRGQEARLRCSPMKGHSHVYWYRQLPEEGLKFMVYLQKENIIDESGMPKERFSAEFPKEGPSILRIQQVVRGDSAAYFCASSLGLALVEQYFGPGTRLTVT.

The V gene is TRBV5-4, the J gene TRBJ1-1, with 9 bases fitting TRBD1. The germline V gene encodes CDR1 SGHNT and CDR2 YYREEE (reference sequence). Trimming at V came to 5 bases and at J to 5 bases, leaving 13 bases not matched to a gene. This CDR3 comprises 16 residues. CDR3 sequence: CASSRGTGREGTEAFF. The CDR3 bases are TGTGCCAGCAGTAGGGGGACAGGGCGAGAAGGGACTGAAGCTTTCTTT.

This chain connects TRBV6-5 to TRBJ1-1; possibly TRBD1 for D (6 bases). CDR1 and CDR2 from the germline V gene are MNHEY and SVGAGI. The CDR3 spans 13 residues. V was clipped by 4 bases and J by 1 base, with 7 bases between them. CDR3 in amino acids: CASSSTGNTEAFF. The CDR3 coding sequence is TGTGCCAGCAGTTCGACAGGGAACACTGAAGCTTTCTTT.

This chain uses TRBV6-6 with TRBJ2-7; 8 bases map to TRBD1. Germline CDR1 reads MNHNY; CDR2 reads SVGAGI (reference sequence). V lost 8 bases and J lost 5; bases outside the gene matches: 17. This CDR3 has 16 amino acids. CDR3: CASSKGAGGSWDEQYF. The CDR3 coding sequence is TGTGCCAGCTCCAAGGGGGCAGGGGGCTCATGGGACGAGCAGTACTTC.

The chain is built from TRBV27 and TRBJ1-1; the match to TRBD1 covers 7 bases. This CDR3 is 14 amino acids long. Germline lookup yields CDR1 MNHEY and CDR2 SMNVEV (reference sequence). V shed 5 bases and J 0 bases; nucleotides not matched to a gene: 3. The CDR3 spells CASSADRMNTEAFF. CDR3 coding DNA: TGTGCCAGCAGTGCGGACAGGATGAACACTGAAGCTTTCTTT.

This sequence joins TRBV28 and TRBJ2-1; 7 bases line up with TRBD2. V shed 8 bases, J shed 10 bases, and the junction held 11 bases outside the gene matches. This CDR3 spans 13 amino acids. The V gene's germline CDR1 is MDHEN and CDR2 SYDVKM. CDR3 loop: CASRGREAEEQFF. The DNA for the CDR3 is TGTGCCAGCCGGGGCCGGGAGGCAGAGGAGCAGTTCTTC.

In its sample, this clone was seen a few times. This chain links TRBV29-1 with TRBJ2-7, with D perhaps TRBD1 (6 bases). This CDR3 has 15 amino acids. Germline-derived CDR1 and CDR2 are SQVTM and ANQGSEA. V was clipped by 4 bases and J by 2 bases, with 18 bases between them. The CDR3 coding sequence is TGCAGCGTTGTGAGACAGGTGAACCCACCCTACGAGCAGTACTTC. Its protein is CSVVRQVNPPYEQYF.

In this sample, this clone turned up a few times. CDR3 in amino acids: CASSLVPDEAFF. The CDR3 DNA reads TGTGCCAGCAGCTTGGTACCAGATGAAGCTTTCTTT. The chain has TRBV7-9 and TRBJ1-1; D unclear. The germline CDR1 and CDR2 sequences are SEHNR and FQNEAQ (reference sequence). Deletions cut 3 bases from V and 7 bases from J, with 9 bases between. This CDR3 comprises 12 residues.

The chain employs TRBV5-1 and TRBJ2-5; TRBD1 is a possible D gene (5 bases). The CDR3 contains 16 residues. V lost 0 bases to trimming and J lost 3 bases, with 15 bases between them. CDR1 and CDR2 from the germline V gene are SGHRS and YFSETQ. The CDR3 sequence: CASSLAGPGNKETQYF. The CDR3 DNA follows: TGCGCCAGCAGCTTGGCCGGGCCAGGGAACAAAGAGACCCAGTACTTC.

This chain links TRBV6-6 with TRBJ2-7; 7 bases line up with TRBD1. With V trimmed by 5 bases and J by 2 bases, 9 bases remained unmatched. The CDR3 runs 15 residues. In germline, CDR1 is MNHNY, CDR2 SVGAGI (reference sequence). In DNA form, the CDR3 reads TGTGCCAGCAGTCTACCGGGACAGATCCCCTACGAGCAGTACTTC. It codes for CASSLPGQIPYEQYF.

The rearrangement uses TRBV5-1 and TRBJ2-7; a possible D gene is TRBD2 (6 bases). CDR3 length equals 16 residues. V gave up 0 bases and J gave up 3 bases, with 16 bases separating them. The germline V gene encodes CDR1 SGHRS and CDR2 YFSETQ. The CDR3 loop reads CASSLGRERKLYEQYF. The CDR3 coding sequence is TGCGCCAGCAGCTTGGGGAGGGAGCGTAAACTCTACGAGCAGTACTTC. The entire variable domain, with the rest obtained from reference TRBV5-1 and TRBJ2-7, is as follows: KAGVTQTPRYLIKTRGQQVTLSCSPISGHRSVSWYQQTPGQGLQFLFEYFSETQRNKGNFPGRFSGRQFSNSRSEMNVSTLELGDSALYLCASSLGRERKLYEQYFGPGTRLTVT.

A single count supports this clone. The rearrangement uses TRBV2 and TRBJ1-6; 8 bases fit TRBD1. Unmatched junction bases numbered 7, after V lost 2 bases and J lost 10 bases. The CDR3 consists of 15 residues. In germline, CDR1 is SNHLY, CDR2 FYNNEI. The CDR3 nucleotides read TGTGCCAGCAGTGAAAAATCAGGGGGCGGATCACCCCTCCACTTT. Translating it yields CASSEKSGGGSPLHF.

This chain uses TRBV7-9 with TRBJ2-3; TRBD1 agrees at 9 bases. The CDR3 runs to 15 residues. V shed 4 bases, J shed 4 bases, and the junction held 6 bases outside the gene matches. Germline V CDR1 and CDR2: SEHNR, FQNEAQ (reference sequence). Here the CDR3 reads CASSSPQGAPDTQYF. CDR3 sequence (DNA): TGTGCCAGCAGCTCTCCACAGGGGGCCCCAGATACGCAGTATTTT.

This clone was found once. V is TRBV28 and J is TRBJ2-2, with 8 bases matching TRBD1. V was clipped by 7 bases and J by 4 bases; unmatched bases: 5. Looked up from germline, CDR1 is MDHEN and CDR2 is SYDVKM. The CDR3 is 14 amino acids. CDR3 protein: CASIGTGGTGELFF. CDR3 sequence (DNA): TGTGCCAGCATCGGGACAGGAGGCACCGGGGAGCTGTTTTTT.

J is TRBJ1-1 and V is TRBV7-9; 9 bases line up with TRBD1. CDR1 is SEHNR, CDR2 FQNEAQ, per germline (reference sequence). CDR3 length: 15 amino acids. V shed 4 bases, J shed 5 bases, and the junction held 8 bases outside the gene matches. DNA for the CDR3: TGTGCCAGCAGCTCTCACAGGGGGCGCGATACTGAAGCTTTCTTT. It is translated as CASSSHRGRDTEAFF.

DNA for the CDR3: TGTGCCAGCAGTCCCCCGGACAGGGGGAGAAACACCATATATTTT. Its protein product is CASSPPDRGRNTIYF. The V gene is TRBV6-5, the J gene TRBJ1-3, with 10 bases lining up with TRBD1. The J segment lost 5 bases and the V segment lost 5 bases, leaving 6 bases of the junction unmatched. Germline CDR1 and CDR2: MNHEY and SVGAGI. The CDR3 has 15 residues.

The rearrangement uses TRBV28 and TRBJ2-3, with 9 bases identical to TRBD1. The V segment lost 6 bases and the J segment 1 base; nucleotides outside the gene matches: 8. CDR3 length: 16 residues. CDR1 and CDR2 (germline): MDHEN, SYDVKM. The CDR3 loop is CASRPTGGVGTDTQYF. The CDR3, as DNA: TGTGCCAGCAGGCCCACAGGGGGCGTTGGCACAGATACGCAGTATTTT.

Here the CDR3 reads CASSKTGGSGANVLTF. CDR3 bases: TGTGCCAGCAGCAAAACAGGGGGCTCTGGGGCCAACGTCCTGACTTTC. The V and J genes are TRBV28 and TRBJ2-6; TRBD1 aligns across 8 bases. Per germline, CDR1 MDHEN and CDR2 SYDVKM. This CDR3 is 16 amino acids long. V was pared by 6 bases and J by 0 bases, with 4 bases of the junction left unmatched.

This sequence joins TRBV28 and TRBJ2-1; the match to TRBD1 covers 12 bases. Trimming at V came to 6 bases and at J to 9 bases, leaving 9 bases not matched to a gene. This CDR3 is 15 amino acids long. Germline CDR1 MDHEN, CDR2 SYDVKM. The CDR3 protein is CASSPEGQGAGEQFF. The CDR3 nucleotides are TGTGCCAGCAGCCCGGAGGGACAGGGGGCCGGTGAGCAGTTCTTC.

CDR3 protein: CASSPGQGSKPLHF. CDR3 in DNA: TGCGCCAGCTCCCCGGGACAGGGTTCAAAACCCCTCCACTTT. The V gene is TRBV4-1, the J gene TRBJ1-6; 9 bases are shared with TRBD1. The CDR3 covers 14 residues. Germline CDR1 is MGHRA and CDR2 is YSYEKL. V was clipped by 8 bases and J by 12 bases; unmatched bases: 11.

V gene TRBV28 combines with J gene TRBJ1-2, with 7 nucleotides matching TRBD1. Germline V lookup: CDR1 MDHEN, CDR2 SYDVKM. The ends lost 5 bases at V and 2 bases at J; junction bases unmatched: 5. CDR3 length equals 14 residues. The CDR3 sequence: CASSPGQENYGYTF. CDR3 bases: TGTGCCAGCAGTCCCGGACAGGAGAACTATGGCTACACCTTC.

This CDR3 is CASSWTGGAYEQYF. For the CDR3, the DNA is TGTGCCAGCAGTTGGACTGGGGGGGCCTACGAGCAGTACTTC. The chain links TRBV6-6 to TRBJ2-7, with 7 bases fitting TRBD2. The CDR3 covers 14 residues. V shed 4 bases, J shed 2 bases, and the junction held 5 bases outside the gene matches. The V gene's germline CDR1 is MNHNY and CDR2 SVGAGI (reference sequence).

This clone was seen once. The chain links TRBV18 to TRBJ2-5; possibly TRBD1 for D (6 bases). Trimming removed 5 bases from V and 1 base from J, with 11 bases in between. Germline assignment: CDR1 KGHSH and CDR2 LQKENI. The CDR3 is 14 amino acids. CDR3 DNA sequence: TGTGCCAGCTCAAGGACAGCCAGCCAAGAGACCCAGTACTTC. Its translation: CASSRTASQETQYF.

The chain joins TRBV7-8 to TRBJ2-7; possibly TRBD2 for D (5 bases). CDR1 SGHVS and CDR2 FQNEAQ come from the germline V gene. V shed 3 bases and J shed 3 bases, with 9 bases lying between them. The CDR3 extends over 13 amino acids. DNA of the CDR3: TGTGCCAGCAGCTTTGTGGGAGTCTACGAGCAGTACTTC. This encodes CASSFVGVYEQYF. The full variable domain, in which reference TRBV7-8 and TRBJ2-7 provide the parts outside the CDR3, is GAGVSQSPRYKVAKRGQDVALRCDPISGHVSLFWYQQALGQGPEFLTYFQNEAQLDKSGLPSDRFFAERPEGSVSTLKIQRTQQEDSAVYLCASSFVGVYEQYFGPGTRLTVT.

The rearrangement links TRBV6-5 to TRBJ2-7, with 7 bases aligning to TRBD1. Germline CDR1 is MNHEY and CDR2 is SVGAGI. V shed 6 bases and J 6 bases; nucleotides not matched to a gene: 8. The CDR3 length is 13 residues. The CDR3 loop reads CASRIDRETEQYF. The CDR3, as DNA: TGTGCCAGCAGGATAGACAGGGAGACCGAGCAGTACTTC.

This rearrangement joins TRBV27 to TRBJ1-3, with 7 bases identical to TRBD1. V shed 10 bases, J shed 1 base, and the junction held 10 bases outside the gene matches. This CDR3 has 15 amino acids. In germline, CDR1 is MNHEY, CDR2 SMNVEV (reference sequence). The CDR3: CATRKGAGSGNTIYF. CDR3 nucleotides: TGTGCCACCCGGAAGGGGGCCGGGTCTGGAAACACCATATATTTT.

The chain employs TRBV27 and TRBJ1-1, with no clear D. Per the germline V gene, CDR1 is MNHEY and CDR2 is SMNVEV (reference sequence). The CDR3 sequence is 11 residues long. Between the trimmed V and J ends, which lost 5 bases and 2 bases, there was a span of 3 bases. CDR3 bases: TGTGCCAGCAGTCATAACACTGAAGCTTTCTTT. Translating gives CASSHNTEAFF.

CDR3 nucleotides: TGTGCCAGCAGTCCTTACTCTTTAGCCAATCAGCCCCAGCATTTT. This codes for CASSPYSLANQPQHF. The V gene is TRBV5-6, the J gene TRBJ1-5; no clear D. Deletions cut 5 bases from V and 3 bases from J, with 15 bases between. This CDR3 is 15 amino acids long. Germline V gives CDR1 SGHDT, CDR2 YYEEEE.

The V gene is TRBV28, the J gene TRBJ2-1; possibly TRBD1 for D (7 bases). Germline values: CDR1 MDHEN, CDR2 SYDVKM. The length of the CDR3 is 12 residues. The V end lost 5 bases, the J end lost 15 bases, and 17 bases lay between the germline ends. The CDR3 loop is CASSRRGQFMFF. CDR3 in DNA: TGTGCCAGCAGTAGGAGGGGACAGTTTATGTTCTTC.